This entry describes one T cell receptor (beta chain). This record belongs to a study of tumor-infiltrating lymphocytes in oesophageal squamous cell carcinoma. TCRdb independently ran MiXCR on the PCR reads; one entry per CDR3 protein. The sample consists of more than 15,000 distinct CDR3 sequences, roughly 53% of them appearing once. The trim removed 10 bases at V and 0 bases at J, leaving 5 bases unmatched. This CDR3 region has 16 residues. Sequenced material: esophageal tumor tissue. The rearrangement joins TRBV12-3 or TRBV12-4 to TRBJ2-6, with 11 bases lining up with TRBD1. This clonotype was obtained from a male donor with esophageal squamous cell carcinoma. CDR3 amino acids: CATSGTGGSGANVLTF. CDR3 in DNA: TGTGCCACCTCCGGGACAGGGGGCTCTGGGGCCAACGTCCTGACTTTC.